Below are 10 T cell receptor beta chains sequenced from a single sample in a study of blood T cell repertoires in COVID-19. Assay: immunoSEQ multiplex PCR; the TCRdb copy retains only in-frame clones and omits some. The sample holds 250,000 or so clones, 83% seen once. Sequenced sample: PBMCs or T cells enriched from blood (not recorded which). The receptors originated from a woman aged 40 to 50 who had been exposed to COVID-19.

The gene calls are TRBV24-1 and TRBJ2-1, with 7 bases that match TRBD1. The trim removed 1 base at V and 8 bases at J, leaving 10 bases unmatched. Germline-derived CDR1 and CDR2 are KGHDR and SFDVKD. The CDR3 is made up of 16 amino acids. The CDR3 DNA reads TGTGCCACCAGTGATTTCCCGAAGACAGGGAGTTATGAGCAGTTCTTC. Translating gives CATSDFPKTGSYEQFF.

The V call is TRBV6-1, the J call TRBJ1-2; D remains ambiguous. The V end was cut by 2 bases, the J end by 7 bases, with 5 bases between. The CDR3 loop spans 11 amino acids. CDR1 is MNHNS and CDR2 is SASEGT in the germline V gene. The CDR3, as DNA: TGTGCCAGCAGTGAACGGGTTGGCTACACCTTC. This codes for CASSERVGYTF.

A single count supports this clone. The rearrangement links TRBV6-5 to TRBJ1-5, with 8 bases lining up with TRBD1. CDR3 length: 14 residues. Per the germline V gene, CDR1 is MNHEY and CDR2 is SVGAGI. With 6 bases clipped from V and 3 bases from J, the junction kept 4 bases outside the gene matches. CDR3 in amino acids: CASSRDRFNQPQHF. DNA for the CDR3: TGTGCCAGCAGCCGGGACAGGTTCAATCAGCCCCAGCATTTT.

The chain employs TRBV7-3 and TRBJ2-3; TRBD2 agrees at 11 bases. Germline V gene sequence: CDR1 SGHTA, CDR2 FQGTGA. The ends lost 0 bases at V and 0 bases at J; junction bases unmatched: 2. This CDR3 contains 17 residues. CDR3 loop: CASSLTLAGGSTDTQYF. CDR3 DNA sequence: TGTGCCAGCAGCTTAACTCTAGCGGGGGGTAGCACAGATACGCAGTATTTT. Combining the CDR3 with reference TRBV7-3 and TRBJ2-3 gives the whole variable domain GAGVSQTPSNKVTEKGKYVELRCDPISGHTALYWYRQSLGQGPEFLIYFQGTGAADDSGLPNDRFFAVRPEGSVSTLKIQRTERGDSAVYLCASSLTLAGGSTDTQYFGPGTRLTVL.

This clone appeared a few times. The rearrangement links TRBV28 to TRBJ1-5; D not resolved. V shed 3 bases and J shed 5 bases, with 5 bases lying between them. CDR3 length: 12 amino acids. The germline gives CDR1 MDHEN, CDR2 SYDVKM. The CDR3 sequence is CASSFFDQPQHF. The CDR3 DNA follows: TGTGCCAGCAGTTTCTTCGATCAGCCCCAGCATTTT.

This rearrangement joins TRBV7-2 to TRBJ1-1; 8 positions match TRBD1. CDR3 length: 14 residues. Germline values: CDR1 SGHTA, CDR2 FQGNSA. V gave up 5 bases and J gave up 1 base; unmatched junction bases: 3. The CDR3 loop reads CASSPGQANTEAFF. CDR3 in DNA: TGTGCCAGCAGCCCGGGACAGGCGAACACTGAAGCTTTCTTT.

V and J are TRBV2 and TRBJ2-3, with D tentatively TRBD1 (5 bases). The CDR3 is 15 amino acids. Germline V CDR1 and CDR2: SNHLY, FYNNEI. V was trimmed by 7 bases and J by 4 bases, leaving 18 bases between them. CDR3 in amino acids: CASKGLPATADTQYF. The CDR3, as DNA: TGTGCCAGCAAGGGGCTACCCGCAACGGCAGATACGCAGTATTTT.

This chain joins TRBV2 and TRBJ1-1; the D is unclear. Trimming took off 3 bases at V and 7 bases at J, with 12 bases between the two ends. In germline, CDR1 is SNHLY, CDR2 FYNNEI. The CDR3 totals 13 residues. The CDR3 loop is CASSEAETHEAFF. CDR3 DNA: TGTGCCAGCAGTGAGGCGGAGACCCATGAAGCTTTCTTT.

This clone was seen more than once but under ten times. The chain recombines TRBV6-1 with TRBJ2-5, with unresolved D. CDR1 and CDR2 from the germline V gene are MNHNS and SASEGT. The V and J ends lost 1 base and 1 base respectively, with 7 bases between them. The length of the CDR3 is 14 residues. The CDR3 spells CASSEGETQETQYF. The CDR3 bases are TGTGCCAGCAGTGAAGGAGAAACCCAAGAGACCCAGTACTTC.

V usage is TRBV5-6 and J usage is TRBJ1-2; TRBD1 is a possible D gene (6 bases). There are 16 residues in the CDR3. Trimming removed 5 bases at V and 8 bases at J, with 25 bases between. Germline CDR1 reads SGHDT; CDR2 reads YYEEEE. The CDR3 region is CASRPIPGTSTGGYTF. In nucleotides, the CDR3 is TGTGCCAGCAGGCCTATTCCCGGGACATCTACGGGCGGCTACACCTTC.